These 27 T cell receptor beta chains were sequenced from one sample in a study of cytomegalovirus exposure and HLA in healthy donors. The PCR had 60 Vbeta and 13 Jbeta primers. Here immunoSEQ multiplex PCR was the method, and the copy in TCRdb shows in-frame clones only, minus some. The table shows around 97,000 clones, with about 71% occurring only once. The material sequenced was PBMCs. These receptors all come from a woman aged 45-59 years in good health and CMV-seronegative.

This chain links TRBV19 with TRBJ2-7, with D unresolved. CDR3 size: 13 residues. CDR1 and CDR2 from the germline V gene are LNHDA and SQIVND (reference sequence). Between the trimmed V and J ends, which lost 0 bases and 3 bases, there was a span of 6 bases. The CDR3, as DNA: TGTGCCAGTAGTATAGACGTATACTACGAGCAGTACTTC. This codes for CASSIDVYYEQYF.

The chain links TRBV11-2 to TRBJ1-6; D possibly corresponds to TRBD1 (5 bases). The CDR3 is 13 amino acids. The germline V and J ends were trimmed by 6 bases and 7 bases, with 10 bases remaining between them. Per germline, CDR1 SGHAT and CDR2 FQNNGV. Here the CDR3 reads CASSDSTNSPLHF. In DNA form, the CDR3 reads TGTGCCAGCAGTGACAGTACCAATTCACCCCTCCACTTT.

The rearrangement links TRBV18 to TRBJ1-5; D is possibly TRBD1 (5 bases). V dropped 3 bases and J dropped 5 bases, with 11 bases sitting between them. CDR1 is KGHSH, CDR2 LQKENI, per germline. CDR3 size: 14 residues. The CDR3 spells CASSPSGGDQPQHF. Here the CDR3 DNA reads TGTGCCAGCTCACCGAGTGGGGGGGATCAGCCCCAGCATTTT.

V gene TRBV6-5 combines with J gene TRBJ1-1, with TRBD1 matching over 8 bases. The CDR3 consists of 14 residues. V lost 1 base to trimming and J lost 8 bases; unmatched junction nucleotides: 6. CDR1 and CDR2 from the germline V gene are MNHEY and SVGAGI. The DNA of the CDR3 is TGTGCCAGCAGTTACTTGCCTGGACAGGGAGAAGCTTTCTTT. Translating it yields CASSYLPGQGEAFF.

V usage is TRBV5-1 and J usage is TRBJ2-5; a possible D gene is TRBD1 (6 bases). This CDR3 contains 17 residues. CDR1 is SGHRS and CDR2 is YFSETQ in the germline V gene. V was shortened by 0 bases and J by 0 bases, with 15 bases between the two germline ends. Written as DNA, the CDR3 is TGCGCCAGCAGCTTGGGTATTACAGGGATGTACCAAGAGACCCAGTACTTC. Translated: CASSLGITGMYQETQYF. Full variable domain (rest looked up from reference TRBV5-1 and TRBJ2-5): KAGVTQTPRYLIKTRGQQVTLSCSPISGHRSVSWYQQTPGQGLQFLFEYFSETQRNKGNFPGRFSGRQFSNSRSEMNVSTLELGDSALYLCASSLGITGMYQETQYFGPGTRLLVL.

This clone was recorded only once. V gene TRBV14 combines with J gene TRBJ2-7, with no clear D. This CDR3 has 12 residues. The germline V gene has CDR1 SGHDN and CDR2 FVKESK. The V end lost 3 bases, the J end lost 7 bases, and 10 bases lay between the germline ends. The CDR3 DNA follows: TGTGCCAGCAGCCAGACGGCGGCGGAGCAGTACTTC. Protein sequence: CASSQTAAEQYF.

The chain joins TRBV5-8 to TRBJ1-4; no definite D call. The CDR3 length is 11 residues. CDR1 SGHTS and CDR2 YDEGEE come from the germline V gene. Trimming removed 0 bases at V and 14 bases at J, with 8 bases between. The chain's CDR3 is CASSLEVELFF. The CDR3 DNA follows: TGTGCCAGCAGCTTGGAAGTAGAGCTGTTTTTT. Together with reference TRBV5-8 and TRBJ1-4, the CDR3 gives the full variable domain: EAGVTQSPTHLIKTRGQQATLRCSPISGHTSVYWYQQALGLGLQFLLWYDEGEERNRGNFPPRFSGRQFPNYSSELNVNALELEDSALYLCASSLEVELFFGSGTQLSVL.

V gene TRBV13 combines with J gene TRBJ2-1, with TRBD2 matching 12 bases. Germline trimming cut 0 bases from V and 10 bases from J; bases unmatched to any gene: 4. This CDR3 has 15 residues. Germline V gene sequence: CDR1 PRHDT, CDR2 FYEKMQ (reference sequence). The CDR3 DNA reads TGTGCCAGCAGCTTAGGACTAGCGGGAGGAGTAGAGCAGTTCTTC. This encodes CASSLGLAGGVEQFF.

A single count supports this clone. At one boundary the junction diverges from the germline segment, which might be a read error. The chain employs TRBV7-7 and TRBJ2-3; 9 bases line up with TRBD1. CDR1 SSHAT and CDR2 FNYEAQ come from the germline V gene (reference sequence). This CDR3 spans 19 amino acids. Here the CDR3 reads CASSPISGDRDGDTDTQYF. DNA of the CDR3: TGTGCTAGCAGCCCTATCTCGGGGGACAGGGATGGGGACACAGATACGCAGTATTTT.

The V call is TRBV7-9, the J call TRBJ2-3; 14 bases match TRBD2. The germline CDR1 and CDR2 sequences are SEHNR and FQNEAQ (reference sequence). After removal of 5 bases from V and 0 bases from J, the junction contained 4 bases not matched to a gene. The CDR3 contains 17 residues. The chain's CDR3 is CASSGLAGGASTDTQYF. The CDR3 DNA sequence: TGTGCCAGCAGCGGACTAGCGGGGGGCGCTAGCACAGATACGCAGTATTTT.

The rearrangement joins TRBV19 to TRBJ1-2; D is unclear. Trimming cost V 3 bases and J 4 bases, with 15 bases left between them. This CDR3 has 15 residues. Germline V gives CDR1 LNHDA, CDR2 SQIVND (reference sequence). CDR3 loop: CASSMNLGDGYGYTF. CDR3 DNA sequence: TGTGCCAGTAGTATGAATCTGGGAGACGGCTATGGCTACACCTTC.

The rearrangement uses TRBV6-5 and TRBJ1-4; no reliable D call. Trimming pared 2 bases from V and 8 bases from J, leaving 3 bases between. Germline assignment: CDR1 MNHEY and CDR2 SVGAGI. The CDR3 extends over 11 amino acids. CDR3 bases: TGTGCCAGCAGTTACGGCGAAAAACTGTTTTTT. Translating it yields CASSYGEKLFF.

This chain uses TRBV12-5 with TRBJ1-4, with D possibly being TRBD1 (5 bases). The germline V gene has CDR1 LGHNT and CDR2 FRNRAP. The germline V and J ends were trimmed by 3 bases and 0 bases, with 14 bases remaining between them. CDR3 size: 17 residues. This CDR3 is CASGLRQGFATNEKLFF. The CDR3 DNA sequence: TGTGCTAGTGGTTTAAGGCAGGGTTTCGCAACTAATGAAAAACTGTTTTTT. Using reference TRBV12-5 and TRBJ1-4 for the parts outside the CDR3, the full variable domain is DARVTQTPRHKVTEMGQEVTMRCQPILGHNTVFWYRQTMMQGLELLAYFRNRAPLDDSGMPKDRFSAEMPDATLATLKIQPSEPRDSAVYFCASGLRQGFATNEKLFFGSGTQLSVL.

V usage is TRBV5-8 and J usage is TRBJ1-5, with TRBD1 as a possible D gene (5 bases). Germline V gene sequence: CDR1 SGHTS, CDR2 YDEGEE. The CDR3 length is 15 residues. V was trimmed by 0 bases and J by 2 bases, leaving 9 bases between them. CDR3 coding DNA: TGTGCCAGCAGCTTGGCAGGGTCGGGCAATCAGCCCCAGCATTTT. This codes for CASSLAGSGNQPQHF.

The V gene is TRBV4-1, the J gene TRBJ1-4; 7 bases map to TRBD1. The CDR3 has 13 amino acids. The trim removed 6 bases at V and 4 bases at J, leaving 2 bases unmatched. Germline CDR1 MGHRA, CDR2 YSYEKL. CDR3 protein: CASRTGNNEKLFF. The CDR3 DNA reads as TGCGCCAGCAGGACAGGGAATAATGAAAAACTGTTTTTT.

CDR3 loop: CASSQLATNEKLFF. The CDR3 nucleotides are TGTGCCAGCTCACAACTAGCAACTAATGAAAAACTGTTTTTT. This chain uses TRBV18 with TRBJ1-4; D unresolved. The CDR3 sequence is 14 residues long. V was shortened by 4 bases and J by 0 bases, with 6 bases between the two germline ends. Germline lookup yields CDR1 KGHSH and CDR2 LQKENI.

This clone was picked up a small number of times. The chain recombines TRBV6-1 with TRBJ2-1; tentatively, D is TRBD2 (6 bases). The CDR3 consists of 13 residues. V lost 6 bases to trimming and J lost 7 bases, with 13 bases between them. Germline V CDR1 and CDR2: MNHNS, SASEGT. This chain's CDR3 is CASRLRSGNEQFF. In DNA, the CDR3 is TGTGCCAGCAGACTCCGCAGCGGGAATGAGCAGTTCTTC.

The chain recombines TRBV5-6 with TRBJ2-5, with D maybe TRBD1 (6 bases). The J call may not be correct, given that the DNA end is closer to TRBJ2-7. The CDR3 is 13 residues long. Per the germline V gene, CDR1 is SGHDT and CDR2 is YYEEEE. The CDR3 spells CASSLAQGYEQYF. DNA for the CDR3: TGTGCCAGCAGCTTGGCCCAGGGGTACGAGCAGTACTTC.

This chain uses TRBV30 with TRBJ2-7; a possible D gene is TRBD2 (5 bases). V lost 2 bases and J lost 4, with 15 bases in between. Germline CDR1 reads GTSNPN; CDR2 reads SVGIG (reference sequence). The CDR3 is 14 amino acids. The CDR3 region has the DNA TGTGCCTGGAGTACGGGTGCGGGCCCTTACGAGCAGTACTTC. Amino acid sequence: CAWSTGAGPYEQYF.

The CDR3 spells CASSISGRSRYEQYF. The DNA of the CDR3 is TGTGCCAGTAGTATATCAGGGCGGTCTAGGTACGAGCAGTACTTC. The chain uses TRBV19 and TRBJ2-7; possible D gene TRBD1, 5 bases. Germline loops: CDR1 LNHDA, CDR2 SQIVND (reference sequence). Deletions cut 2 bases from V and 4 bases from J, with 15 bases between. The CDR3 spans 15 residues.

The rearrangement links TRBV7-2 to TRBJ2-1, with TRBD2 as a possible D gene (7 bases). Germline V CDR1 and CDR2: SGHTA, FQGNSA. This CDR3 contains 13 residues. V was clipped by 5 bases and J by 10 bases, with 15 bases between them. The CDR3 loop is CASSLVGGGEQFF. In DNA form, the CDR3 reads TGTGCCAGCAGCCTAGTAGGGGGAGGGGAGCAGTTCTTC.

This clone was recorded once. This rearrangement joins TRBV10-3 to TRBJ2-1; 7 nucleotides align to TRBD1. V dropped 7 bases and J dropped 6; count of bases not matched to a gene: 9. The germline V gene encodes CDR1 ENHRY and CDR2 SYGVKD. This CDR3 is 14 amino acids long. The CDR3 bases are TGTGCCATCACTCGCGGACAGGTCGGCAATGAGCAGTTCTTC. It yields the protein CAITRGQVGNEQFF.

The CDR3 loop reads CASSFYPRSYEQYF. Here the CDR3 DNA reads TGTGCCAGCAGCTTTTACCCTCGGTCCTACGAGCAGTACTTC. This chain links TRBV7-2 with TRBJ2-7; D is ambiguous. The V gene's germline CDR1 is SGHTA and CDR2 FQGNSA. The ends were cut back, 3 bases at V and 1 base at J, with 10 bases in the middle. CDR3 length: 14 residues. The entire variable domain, with the rest obtained from reference TRBV7-2 and TRBJ2-7, is as follows: GAGVSQSPSNKVTEKGKDVELRCDPISGHTALYWYRQSLGQGLEFLIYFQGNSAPDKSGLPSDRFSAERTGGSVSTLTIQRTQQEDSAVYLCASSFYPRSYEQYFGPGTRLTVT.

This chain uses TRBV30 with TRBJ2-2; TRBD1 agrees at 7 bases. Germline trimming cut 5 bases from V and 0 bases from J; bases unmatched to any gene: 0. CDR1 and CDR2 (germline): GTSNPN, SVGIG (reference sequence). The CDR3 loop spans 13 amino acids. Here the CDR3 DNA reads TGTGCCTGGGGGACAGCGAACACCGGGGAGCTGTTTTTT. It translates to CAWGTANTGELFF.

V gene TRBV5-1 combines with J gene TRBJ1-1; possible D gene TRBD1, 6 bases. Germline CDR1 and CDR2: SGHRS and YFSETQ. The CDR3 loop spans 14 amino acids. The V gene lost 2 bases and the J gene lost 10 bases, with 18 bases spanning the gap. CDR3 bases: TGCGCCAGCAGCTTAAACCAGGGGCCTTCGGGAGCTTTCTTT. This encodes CASSLNQGPSGAFF. Using reference TRBV5-1 and TRBJ1-1 for the parts outside the CDR3, the full variable domain is KAGVTQTPRYLIKTRGQQVTLSCSPISGHRSVSWYQQTPGQGLQFLFEYFSETQRNKGNFPGRFSGRQFSNSRSEMNVSTLELGDSALYLCASSLNQGPSGAFFGQGTRLTVV.

This chain joins TRBV2 and TRBJ2-4, with TRBD2 identical over 7 bases. The ends lost 8 bases at V and 14 bases at J; junction bases unmatched: 15. The CDR3 is 13 residues long. Germline CDR1 is SNHLY and CDR2 is FYNNEI. CDR3 DNA: TGTGCCAGCGGCAGGGAGGGGATACGCCCGAAGTACTTC. Protein sequence: CASGREGIRPKYF.

The chain links TRBV2 to TRBJ2-5; TRBD1 aligns across 8 bases. This CDR3 spans 15 amino acids. Germline CDR1 is SNHLY and CDR2 is FYNNEI. Unmatched junction bases numbered 5, after V lost 4 bases and J lost 1 base. The CDR3 nucleotides read TGTGCCAGCAGTGTGCGGACAGGGTTCCAAGAGACCCAGTACTTC. Translated: CASSVRTGFQETQYF.